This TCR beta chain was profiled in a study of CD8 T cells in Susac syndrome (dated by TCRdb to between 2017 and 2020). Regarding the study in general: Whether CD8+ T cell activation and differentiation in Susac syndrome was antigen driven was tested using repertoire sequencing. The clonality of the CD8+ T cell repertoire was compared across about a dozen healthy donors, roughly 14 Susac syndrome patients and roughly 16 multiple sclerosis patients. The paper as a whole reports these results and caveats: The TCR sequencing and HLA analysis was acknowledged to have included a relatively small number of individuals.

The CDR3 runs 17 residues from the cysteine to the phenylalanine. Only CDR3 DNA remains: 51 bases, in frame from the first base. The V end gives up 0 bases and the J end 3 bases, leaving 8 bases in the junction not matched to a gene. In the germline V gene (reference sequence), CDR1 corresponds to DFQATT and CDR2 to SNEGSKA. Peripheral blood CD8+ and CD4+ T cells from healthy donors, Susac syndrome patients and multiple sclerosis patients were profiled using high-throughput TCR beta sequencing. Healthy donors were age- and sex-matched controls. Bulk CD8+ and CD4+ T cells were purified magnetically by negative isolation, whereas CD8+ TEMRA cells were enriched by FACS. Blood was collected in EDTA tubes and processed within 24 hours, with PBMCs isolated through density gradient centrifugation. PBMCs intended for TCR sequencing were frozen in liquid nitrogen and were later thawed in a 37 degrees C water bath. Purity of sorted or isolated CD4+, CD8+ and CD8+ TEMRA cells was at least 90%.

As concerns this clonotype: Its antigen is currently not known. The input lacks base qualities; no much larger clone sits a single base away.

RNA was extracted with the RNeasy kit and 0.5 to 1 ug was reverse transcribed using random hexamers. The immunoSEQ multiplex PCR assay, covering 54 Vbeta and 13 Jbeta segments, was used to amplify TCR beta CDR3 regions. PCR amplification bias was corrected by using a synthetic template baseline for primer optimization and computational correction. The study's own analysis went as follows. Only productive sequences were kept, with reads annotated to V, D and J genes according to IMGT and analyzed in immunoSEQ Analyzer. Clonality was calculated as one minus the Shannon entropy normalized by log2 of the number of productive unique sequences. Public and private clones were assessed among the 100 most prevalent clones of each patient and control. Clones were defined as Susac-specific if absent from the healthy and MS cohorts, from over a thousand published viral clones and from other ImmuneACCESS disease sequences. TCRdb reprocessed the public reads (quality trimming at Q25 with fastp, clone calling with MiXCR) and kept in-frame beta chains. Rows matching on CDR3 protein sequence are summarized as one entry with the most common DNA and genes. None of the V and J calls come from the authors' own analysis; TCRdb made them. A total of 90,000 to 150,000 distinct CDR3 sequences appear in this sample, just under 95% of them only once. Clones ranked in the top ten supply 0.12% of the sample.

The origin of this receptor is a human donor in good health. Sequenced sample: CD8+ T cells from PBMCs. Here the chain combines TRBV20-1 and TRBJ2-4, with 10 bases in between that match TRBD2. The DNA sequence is TGCAGTGCTAGAGACCCAGCGGGGGGGCCAGTCAAAAACATTCAGTACTTC. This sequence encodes CSARDPAGGPVKNIQYF.